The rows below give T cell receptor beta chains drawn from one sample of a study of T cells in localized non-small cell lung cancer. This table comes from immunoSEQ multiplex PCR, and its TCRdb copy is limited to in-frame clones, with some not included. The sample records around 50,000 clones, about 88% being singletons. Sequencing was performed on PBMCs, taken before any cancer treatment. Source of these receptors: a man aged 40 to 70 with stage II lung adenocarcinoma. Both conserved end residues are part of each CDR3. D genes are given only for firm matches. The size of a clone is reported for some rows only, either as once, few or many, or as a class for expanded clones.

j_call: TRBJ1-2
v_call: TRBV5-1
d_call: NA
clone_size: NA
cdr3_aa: CASSSQDGYYGYTF
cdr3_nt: TGCGCCAGCAGCTCCCAGGACGGTTACTATGGCTACACCTTC

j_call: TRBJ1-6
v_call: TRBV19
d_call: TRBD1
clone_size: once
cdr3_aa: CASSYDRARNSPLHF
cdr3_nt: TGTGCCAGTAGTTACGACAGGGCGCGAAATTCACCCCTCCACTTT

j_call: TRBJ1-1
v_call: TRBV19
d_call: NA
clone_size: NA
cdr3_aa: CASSIDLTNTEAFF
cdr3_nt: TGTGCCAGTAGTATAGATCTAACGAACACTGAAGCTTTCTTT

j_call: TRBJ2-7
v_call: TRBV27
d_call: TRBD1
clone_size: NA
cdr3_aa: CASVTGGGYEQYF
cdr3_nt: TGTGCCAGTGTGACAGGGGGTGGTTACGAGCAGTACTTC

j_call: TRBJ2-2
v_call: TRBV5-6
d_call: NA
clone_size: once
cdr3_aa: CASGLAANTGELFF
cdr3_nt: TGTGCCAGCGGCTTGGCAGCGAACACCGGGGAGCTGTTTTTT

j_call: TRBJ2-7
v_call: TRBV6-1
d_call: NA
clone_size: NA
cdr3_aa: CASRSFYEQYF
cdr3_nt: TGTGCCAGCCGCAGTTTCTACGAGCAGTACTTC

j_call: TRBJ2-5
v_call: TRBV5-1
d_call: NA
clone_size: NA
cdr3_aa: CASSLIPGIAEETQYF
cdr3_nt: TGCGCCAGCAGCTTGATCCCAGGGATAGCTGAAGAGACCCAGTACTTC

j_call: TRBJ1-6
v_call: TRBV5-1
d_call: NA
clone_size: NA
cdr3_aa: CASSPEDNSPLHF
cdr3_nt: TGCGCCAGCAGCCCAGAGGACAATTCACCCCTCCACTTT

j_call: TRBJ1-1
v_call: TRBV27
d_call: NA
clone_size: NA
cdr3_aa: CASSLDSGMGNTEAFF
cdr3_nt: TGTGCCAGCAGTTTGGATTCAGGAATGGGGAACACTGAAGCTTTCTTT

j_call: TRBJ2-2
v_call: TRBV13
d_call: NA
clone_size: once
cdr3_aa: CASSLIGSGNTGELFF
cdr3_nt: TGTGCCAGCAGCTTAATAGGGTCGGGAAACACCGGGGAGCTGTTTTTT

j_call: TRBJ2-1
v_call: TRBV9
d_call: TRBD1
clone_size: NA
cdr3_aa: CASSSDRGAQNEQFF
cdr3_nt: TGTGCCAGCAGCTCAGACAGGGGGGCTCAGAATGAGCAGTTCTTC

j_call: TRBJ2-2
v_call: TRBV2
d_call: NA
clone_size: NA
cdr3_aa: CASSEETNTGELFF
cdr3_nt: TGCGCCAGCAGTGAGGAAACGAACACCGGGGAGCTGTTTTTT

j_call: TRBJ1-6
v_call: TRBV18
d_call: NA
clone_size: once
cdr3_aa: CASSRESSYNSPLHF
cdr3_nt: TGTGCCAGCTCACGAGAGAGCTCCTATAATTCACCCCTCCACTTT